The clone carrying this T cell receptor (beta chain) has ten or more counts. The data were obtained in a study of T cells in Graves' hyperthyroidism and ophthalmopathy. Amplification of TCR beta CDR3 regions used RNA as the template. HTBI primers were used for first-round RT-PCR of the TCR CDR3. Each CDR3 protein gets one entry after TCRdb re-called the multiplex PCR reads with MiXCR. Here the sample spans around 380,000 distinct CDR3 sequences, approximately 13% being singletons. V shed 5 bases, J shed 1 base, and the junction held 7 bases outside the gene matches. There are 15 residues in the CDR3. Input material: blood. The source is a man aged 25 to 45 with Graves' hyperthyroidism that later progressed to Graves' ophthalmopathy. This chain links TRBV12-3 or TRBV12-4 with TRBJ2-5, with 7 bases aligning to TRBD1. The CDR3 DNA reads TGTGCCAGCAGTGCGCGGCACAGGGGCCAAGAGACCCAGTACTTC. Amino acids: CASSARHRGQETQYF.